These T cell receptor beta chains were read from a single sample in a study of T cell responses to AZD1222 COVID-19 vaccine. Some clones are missing from TCRdb's copy, which holds only in-frame ones; the method was immunoSEQ multiplex PCR. In the table there are about 140,000 clones, approximately 92% of which are singletons. Specimen: peripheral blood, collected on day 0 of AZD1222 vaccination. These TCRs come from an adult in good health. Each CDR3 is given with its conserved first and last residue. The D gene is left open where the match is weak. Clone size is shown for a subset of rows, as once, few, many or a class of expanded clone.

>TRBD1|-|TRBJ1-6|TRBV7-9
TGTGCCGTCACTTCGACAGGGCAATATAATTCACCCCTCCACTTT
CAVTSTGQYNSPLHF
>TRBD2|-|TRBJ2-3|TRBV6-2/TRBV6-3
TGTGCCAGCAGTTACACGGGACTAGCTCCAGATACGCAGTATTTT
CASSYTGLAPDTQYF
>-|-|TRBJ1-1|TRBV19
TGTGCCAGTAGTATAGTATTCTCTGGTCAGAACACTGAAGCTTTCTTT
CASSIVFSGQNTEAFF
>TRBD1|-|TRBJ2-7|TRBV27
TGTGCCAGCAGTTTATTAGGGGGCAATTCCCTCGAGCAGTACTTC
CASSLLGGNSLEQYF
>TRBD2|-|TRBJ2-1|TRBV3-1/TRBV3-2
TGTGCCAGCAGCGGACTAGCGGGAGTAAATGAGCAGTTCTTC
CASSGLAGVNEQFF
>TRBD1|-|TRBJ1-3|TRBV19
TGTGCCAGTAGTACCCTCCGGACAGGGGGCTCTGGAAACACCATATATTTT
CASSTLRTGGSGNTIYF
>TRBD1|-|TRBJ2-7|TRBV6-1
TGTGCCAGCAGTGGAGGATGGGACAGGGTGAGCCCCGAGCAGTACTTC
CASSGGWDRVSPEQYF
>-|-|TRBJ1-5|TRBV19
TGTGCCAGTAGTAGACAGGTTGTACAGCCCCAGCATTTT
CASSRQVVQPQHF
>TRBD2|-|TRBJ2-5|TRBV2
TGTGCCAGCAGTGAAGCGCTAGGGGAGGGAGAGACCCAGTACTTC
CASSEALGEGETQYF
>-|-|TRBJ1-5|TRBV30
TGTGCCTGGAGTGTGACGAACTGGCAGCCCCAGCATTTT
CAWSVTNWQPQHF
>-|-|TRBJ1-5|TRBV9
TGTGCCAGCAGCTCGGGGACGGCCAATCAGCCCCAGCATTTT
CASSSGTANQPQHF
>-|-|TRBJ2-2|TRBV5-6
TGTGCCAGCAGCTTGGATTTGGGGGTATCTGGGGAGCTGTTTTTT
CASSLDLGVSGELFF
>-|-|TRBJ2-3|TRBV7-8
TGTGCCAGCAGCTTAGATGTCGCCAGATACGCAGATACGCAGTATTTT
CASSLDVARYADTQYF
>-|once|TRBJ1-1|TRBV20-1
TGCAGTGCTAGTGACCTCGTGAACACTGAAGCTTTCTTT
CSASDLVNTEAFF
>TRBD2|-|TRBJ2-7|TRBV4-1
TGCGCCAGCAGCCAGGCCCTAGCGGGAGGCCTAACCTACGAGCAGTACTTC
CASSQALAGGLTYEQYF
>TRBD1|-|TRBJ1-2|TRBV5-1
TGCGCCAGCAGCTGGGGACAGGGTTGGGGCTATGGCTACACCTTC
CASSWGQGWGYGYTF
>-|once|TRBJ2-1|TRBV7-6
TGTGCCAGCAGCTTAGAGGCCGGGCCCAGGTCCGATGAGCAGTTCTTC
CASSLEAGPRSDEQFF
>TRBD2|-|TRBJ2-5|TRBV28
TGTGCCAGCACCAGAGCGGGAACCCAAGAGACCCAGTACTTC
CASTRAGTQETQYF
>TRBD2|-|TRBJ2-2|TRBV6-2/TRBV6-3
TGTGCCAGCAGCCGGACGACTAGCGGGAGATCTACCGGGGAGCTGTTTTTT
CASSRTTSGRSTGELFF
>-|-|TRBJ2-2|TRBV9
TGTGCCAGCAGCCAACGACCAAGCGGGGAGCTGTTTTTT
CASSQRPSGELFF
>TRBD1|-|TRBJ2-7|TRBV5-4
TGTGCCAGCAGCTCCCCGGCAGGGGGAGCCTACGAGCAGTACTTC
CASSSPAGGAYEQYF
>TRBD1|-|TRBJ1-4|TRBV19
TGTGCCAGTAGTATGAGGGGACAGGGGGCAACTAATGAAAAACTGTTTTTT
CASSMRGQGATNEKLFF
>TRBD1|-|TRBJ2-1|TRBV27
TGTGCCAGCAGTTCTGGACAGGGCCAACCCTACAATGAGCAGTTCTTC
CASSSGQGQPYNEQFF
>TRBD1|-|TRBJ1-5|TRBV6-5
TGTGCCAGCACAAGACAGGGAATTGATCAGCCCCAGCATTTT
CASTRQGIDQPQHF
>TRBD2|-|TRBJ2-7|TRBV27
TGTGCCAGCAGTCCCTCGAGGCAGAGAGCTAGCGGGAGGTACGAGCAGTACTTC
CASSPSRQRASGRYEQYF
>TRBD1|-|TRBJ2-1|TRBV7-2
TGTGCCAGCAGACGTGCAACAGGGGTGGGCAATGAGCAGTTCTTC
CASRRATGVGNEQFF
>-|-|TRBJ1-4|TRBV7-2
TGTGCCAGCAGCTTAGGAGACGCCTTAGTTGGAAAACTGTTTTTT
CASSLGDALVGKLFF
>-|-|TRBJ2-3|TRBV28
TGTGCCAGCAACTCCCCGGGAGATACGCAGTATTTT
CASNSPGDTQYF